Listed below are T cell receptor beta chains from one sample, sequenced in a study of blood T cell repertoires in COVID-19. Sequenced by immunoSEQ multiplex PCR; TCRdb stores in-frame clones only, minus some. The table includes about 150,000 clones, about 80% detected once. Sequencing input: peripheral blood. The receptors derive from a woman over 75 with acute or convalescent COVID-19. Each CDR3 is given with its conserved first and last residue. A D gene is named only where the DNA matches it firmly. Clone size is given for some rows only: seen once, a few or many times, or a class if the clone is expanded.

D gene: TRBD1; CDR3 length: 15; V gene: TRBV27; clone size: NA; J gene: TRBJ2-3; CDR3 DNA: TGTGCCAGCAACAGACGACAGGGGGCAACAGATACGCAGTATTTT; CDR3 protein: CASNRRQGATDTQYF
D gene: NA; CDR3 length: 14; V gene: TRBV19; clone size: few; J gene: TRBJ1-1; CDR3 DNA: TGTGCCAGTAGCCTGGGCCGGAGGGTCCCTGAAGCTTTCTTT; CDR3 protein: CASSLGRRVPEAFF
D gene: NA; CDR3 length: 11; V gene: TRBV27; clone size: few; J gene: TRBJ1-1; CDR3 DNA: TGTGCCAGCATGAGGGCGGCTGAAGCTTTCTTT; CDR3 protein: CASMRAAEAFF
D gene: TRBD1; CDR3 length: 16; V gene: TRBV5-1; clone size: once; J gene: TRBJ2-2; CDR3 DNA: TGCGCCAGCAGCGTACCGACAGGGGGTTCGCCCGGGGAGCTGTTTTTT; CDR3 protein: CASSVPTGGSPGELFF
D gene: NA; CDR3 length: 14; V gene: TRBV5-4; clone size: NA; J gene: TRBJ1-1; CDR3 DNA: TGTGCCAGCAGCTCGGACAGTTTGGGCACTGAAGCTTTCTTT; CDR3 protein: CASSSDSLGTEAFF
D gene: NA; CDR3 length: 13; V gene: TRBV19; clone size: NA; J gene: TRBJ1-1; CDR3 DNA: TGTGCCAGTAGGCACAGGGCTGGGACTGAAGCTTTCTTT; CDR3 protein: CASRHRAGTEAFF
D gene: NA; CDR3 length: 13; V gene: TRBV9; clone size: once; J gene: TRBJ1-2; CDR3 DNA: TGTGCCAGCAGCGTAGACACAGCTTATGGCTACACCTTC; CDR3 protein: CASSVDTAYGYTF
D gene: TRBD2; CDR3 length: 17; V gene: TRBV12-5; clone size: NA; J gene: TRBJ2-1; CDR3 DNA: TGTGCTAGTGGTTCCGACTTAAGGACTAGGACCTACAATGAGCAGTTCTTC; CDR3 protein: CASGSDLRTRTYNEQFF
D gene: TRBD1; CDR3 length: 14; V gene: TRBV2; clone size: NA; J gene: TRBJ1-2; CDR3 DNA: TGTGCCAGCAGCAGAACAACAGGGGGCGCTGGCTACACCTTC; CDR3 protein: CASSRTTGGAGYTF
D gene: TRBD1; CDR3 length: 13; V gene: TRBV5-1; clone size: NA; J gene: TRBJ2-1; CDR3 DNA: TGCGCCAGCAGCTCAGACAGGGTAGGTGAGCAGTTCTTC; CDR3 protein: CASSSDRVGEQFF